The source of this TCR beta chain is a study of T cell responses to AZD1222 COVID-19 vaccine. Sequenced by immunoSEQ multiplex PCR; TCRdb stores in-frame clones only, minus some. The sample has 75,000 to 95,000 clones; nearly 90% are singletons. Trimming removed 5 bases from V and 2 bases from J, with 16 bases in between. CDR1 is MNHNY and CDR2 is SVGAGI in the germline V gene (reference sequence). This CDR3 is built from 15 residues. The chain is built from TRBV6-6 and TRBJ2-7, with D possibly matching TRBD1 (6 bases). The sequences come from peripheral blood, collected on day 0 of AZD1222 vaccination. The source is an adult in good health. CDR3 DNA: TGTGCCAGCAGTGACGAGGGGGAAAATACCTACGAGCAGTACTTC. Protein sequence: CASSDEGENTYEQYF.